The 32 T cell receptor beta chains in this list originate from one sample, sequenced in a study of T cells after yellow fever vaccination. Via MiXCR, TCRdb re-called the 5' RACE reads, giving one row per CDR3 protein. In the table there are a few hundred thousand distinct CDR3 sequences, approximately 6.7% of which are singletons. Sample: CD4+ T cells sorted from PBMCs, taken on the day of the yellow fever booster vaccination. Source of these receptors: a man aged 25-45 years who received the YFV17D yellow fever vaccine.

Ten or more counts support this clonotype. The J gene is TRBJ2-4, the V gene TRBV30; a possible D gene is TRBD1 (6 bases). The ends were cut back, 1 base at V and 4 bases at J, with 11 bases in the middle. Looked up from germline, CDR1 is GTSNPN and CDR2 is SVGIG (reference sequence). This CDR3 comprises 14 residues. The CDR3 loop reads CAWSDGQKKNIQYF. The CDR3 DNA is TGTGCCTGGAGTGATGGACAGAAAAAAAACATTCAGTACTTC.

This chain uses TRBV2 with TRBJ1-4, with D tentatively TRBD1 (6 bases). The CDR3 sequence is 15 residues long. Deletions cut 9 bases from V and 7 bases from J, with 21 bases between. In germline, CDR1 is SNHLY, CDR2 FYNNEI. CDR3 bases: TGTGCCAGTCCCGCCCCAGGGGCTCGGGGTGAAAAACTGTTTTTT. Translated, it gives CASPAPGARGEKLFF.

This clonotype was seen ten or more times. This chain links TRBV28 with TRBJ1-1; D remains ambiguous. The CDR3 loop spans 15 amino acids. The V and J ends lost 8 bases and 5 bases respectively, with 21 bases between them. CDR1 and CDR2 from the germline V gene are MDHEN and SYDVKM. The CDR3: CASRSSPGRRTEAFF. As DNA, the CDR3 is TGTGCCAGCCGCAGTAGCCCAGGACGGAGGACTGAAGCTTTCTTT.

This clonotype was detected many times. The chain has TRBV9 and TRBJ2-3, with D possibly being TRBD1 or TRBD2 (6 bases each). The V end was cut by 3 bases, the J end by 7 bases, with 18 bases between. The CDR3 loop spans 15 amino acids. Germline CDR1 reads SGDLS; CDR2 reads YYNGEE. CDR3 region: CASSAGTGGRNTQYF. CDR3 nucleotides: TGTGCCAGCAGCGCCGGGACTGGGGGCAGGAATACGCAGTATTTT.

This clonotype came up many times. The chain joins TRBV29-1 to TRBJ2-4, with a possible D match to TRBD2 (6 bases). The germline gives CDR1 SQVTM, CDR2 ANQGSEA. V was trimmed by 4 bases and J by 9 bases, leaving 13 bases between them. There are 12 residues in the CDR3. In nucleotides, the CDR3 is TGCAGCGTTGTGCGGGGAGTCGGCATTCAGTACTTC. Amino acids: CSVVRGVGIQYF.

This clonotype appeared a few times. J is TRBJ2-1 and V is TRBV7-8; D is perhaps TRBD1 or TRBD2 (5 bases each). V lost 5 bases and J lost 4, with 24 bases in between. The CDR3 spans 18 residues. Germline V gives CDR1 SGHVS, CDR2 FQNEAQ. The CDR3 coding sequence is TGTGCCAGCAGCGGCGGCGGCGTCCGAGGGGCCCCATACAATGAGCAGTTCTTC. Amino acid sequence: CASSGGGVRGAPYNEQFF.

This clonotype was seen many times. The chain has TRBV12-3 or TRBV12-4 and TRBJ2-7; 12 positions match TRBD2. The V and J ends lost 4 bases and 7 bases, in that order; junction bases with no gene match: 5. CDR3 length: 14 residues. As DNA, the CDR3 is TGTGCCAGCAGTTCGACTAGCGGGAGCACAGAGCAGTACTTC. It translates to CASSSTSGSTEQYF.

The J gene is TRBJ2-6, the V gene TRBV27, with TRBD1 identical over 7 bases. CDR1 MNHEY and CDR2 SMNVEV come from the germline V gene (reference sequence). J was trimmed by 0 bases and V by 7 bases; bases with no gene match: 6. The CDR3 has 16 amino acids. The CDR3 region has the DNA TGTGCCAGCACCTTAGGGGGCAACTCTGGGGCCAACGTCCTGACTTTC. Protein sequence: CASTLGGNSGANVLTF.

Many counts were recorded for this clonotype. As DNA, the CDR3 is TGTGCCAGCAGTTACGGGGGACAGAGTAACTATGGCTACACCTTC. Its protein is CASSYGGQSNYGYTF. The chain combines TRBV6-5 with TRBJ1-2, with 7 bases identical to TRBD1. The length of the CDR3 is 15 residues. V shed 2 bases, J shed 1 base, and the junction held 4 bases outside the gene matches. CDR1 is MNHEY, CDR2 SVGAGI, per germline.

As concerns this clonotype: This may arise from a read error, as a much more abundant clone is one base away. This chain joins TRBV4-1 and TRBJ2-3, with TRBD2 as a possible D gene (5 bases). Germline V lookup: CDR1 MGHRA, CDR2 YSYEKL. The CDR3 extends over 16 amino acids. CDR3 nucleotides: TGCGTCAGCAGCCAAGGGAGAGCTACCAACACAGATACGCAGTATTTT. Its translation: CVSSQGRATNTDTQYF.

This clonotype was counted ten times or more. CDR3 protein: CSASQGSGEQYF. As DNA, the CDR3 is TGCAGTGCTAGCCAGGGGTCGGGCGAGCAGTACTTC. The chain links TRBV20-1 to TRBJ2-7, with D perhaps TRBD1 (6 bases). Deletions cut 3 bases from V and 6 bases from J, with 12 bases between. CDR3 length: 12 amino acids. Germline V gene lookup returns CDR1 DFQATT and CDR2 SNEGSKA (reference sequence).

In DNA form, the CDR3 reads TGTGCCACCAGTGATCCAGGGGTAACTGAAGCTTTCTTT. Its translation is CATSDPGVTEAFF. V is TRBV24-1 and J is TRBJ1-1; tentative D call: TRBD1 (6 bases). Germline V gene sequence: CDR1 KGHDR, CDR2 SFDVKD. This CDR3 is built from 13 residues. The germline V and J ends were trimmed by 3 bases and 5 bases, with 9 bases remaining between them.

J is TRBJ2-1 and V is TRBV5-1; 7 bases fit TRBD2. The CDR3 totals 17 residues. J gave up 0 bases and V 4 bases, and 10 bases lay outside the gene matches. The germline V gene has CDR1 SGHRS and CDR2 YFSETQ. DNA for the CDR3: TGCGCCAGCAGCCACCGACTAGCCGAAGGCTCCTACAATGAGCAGTTCTTC. Protein product: CASSHRLAEGSYNEQFF.

This clonotype has ten or more counts. This chain joins TRBV7-2 and TRBJ2-5; D perhaps matches TRBD2 (5 bases). The V end was cut by 5 bases, the J end by 7 bases, with 17 bases between. CDR1 SGHTA and CDR2 FQGNSA come from the germline V gene. This CDR3 is 14 amino acids long. CDR3 coding DNA: TGTGCCAGCAGCCCGCCGGGCGGGCGGGTGACCCAGTACTTC. It yields the protein CASSPPGGRVTQYF.

The chain carries TRBV7-9 and TRBJ2-3; TRBD2 agrees at 7 bases. This CDR3 is built from 14 residues. After removal of 3 bases from V and 5 bases from J, the junction contained 5 bases not matched to a gene. CDR1 and CDR2 from the germline V gene are SEHNR and FQNEAQ (reference sequence). Written as DNA, the CDR3 is TGTGCCAGCAGCTTGGGGGGGGGGAAAGATACGCAGTATTTT. It is translated as CASSLGGGKDTQYF.

The V gene is TRBV5-4, the J gene TRBJ2-1; perhaps TRBD2 as D (5 bases). This CDR3 is built from 14 residues. The V and J ends lost 0 bases and 13 bases respectively, with 17 bases between them. In germline, CDR1 is SGHNT, CDR2 YYREEE (reference sequence). CDR3: CASSLAIGNQTQFF. In DNA form, the CDR3 reads TGTGCCAGCAGCTTGGCTATCGGGAATCAAACTCAGTTCTTC.

This clonotype was seen only a few times. The J gene is TRBJ2-1, the V gene TRBV27; weak D call: TRBD2 (6 bases). Germline CDR1 and CDR2: MNHEY and SMNVEV (reference sequence). The CDR3 is 16 amino acids. The V gene lost 1 base and the J gene lost 4 bases, with 14 bases spanning the gap. As DNA, the CDR3 is TGTGCCAGCAGTTTATTGGGCGGGACCTCTTACAATGAGCAGTTCTTC. It is translated as CASSLLGGTSYNEQFF.

In this sample, this clonotype turned up many times. The chain recombines TRBV12-3 or TRBV12-4 with TRBJ2-5; TRBD2 aligns across 9 bases. The V gene end was trimmed by 0 bases and the J gene end by 2 bases; junction bases not matched to a gene: 7. This CDR3 region has 17 residues. CDR3 coding DNA: TGTGCCAGCAGTTTAGCCTATAGCGGGAGTGCGCAAGAGACCCAGTACTTC. It yields the protein CASSLAYSGSAQETQYF.

This clonotype was observed many times. The chain carries TRBV29-1 and TRBJ2-1; D possibly corresponds to TRBD2 (5 bases). Looked up from germline, CDR1 is SQVTM and CDR2 is ANQGSEA. The ends were cut back, 4 bases at V and 1 base at J, with 8 bases in the middle. This CDR3 spans 13 amino acids. This CDR3 reads CSVVPGSYNEQFF. The CDR3 bases are TGCAGCGTTGTTCCGGGGTCCTACAATGAGCAGTTCTTC.

This clonotype was counted many times. The chain joins TRBV7-2 to TRBJ1-2; D gene uncertain. The CDR3 covers 13 residues. V was cut by 1 base and J by 2 bases, with 5 bases left in between. Germline CDR1 reads SGHTA; CDR2 reads FQGNSA. CDR3 in amino acids: CASSLGQNYGYTF. CDR3 bases: TGTGCCAGCAGCTTAGGGCAAAACTATGGCTACACCTTC.

The gene calls are TRBV10-1 and TRBJ2-7; 9 bases are a match to TRBD1. V was pared by 2 bases and J by 2 bases, with 1 base of the junction left unmatched. Germline CDR1 and CDR2: WNHNN and SYGVQD (reference sequence). CDR3 length equals 14 residues. Written as DNA, the CDR3 is TGCGCCAGCAGTGAGGGGACAGGGACCTACGAGCAGTACTTC. The encoded protein is CASSEGTGTYEQYF.

This clonotype has a handful of counts. The gene calls are TRBV15 and TRBJ2-5; the D is unclear. The CDR3 consists of 12 residues. V was cut by 2 bases and J by 5 bases, with 6 bases left in between. Germline-derived CDR1 and CDR2 are LNHNV and YYDKDF (reference sequence). CDR3: CATSRQRETQYF. CDR3 DNA: TGTGCCACCAGCAGACAAAGGGAGACCCAGTACTTC.

The chain has TRBV20-1 and TRBJ1-5; D is undetermined. This CDR3 region has 16 residues. CDR1 and CDR2 from the germline V gene are DFQATT and SNEGSKA (reference sequence). CDR3 in amino acids: CCGESLRDRANQPQHF. CDR3 in DNA: TGCTGTGGTGAAAGCCTGAGGGATCGCGCAAATCAGCCCCAGCATTTT.

This clonotype was found a few times. This chain joins TRBV6-5 and TRBJ1-6; D is undetermined. The V end was cut by 0 bases, the J end by 0 bases, with 9 bases between. The germline gives CDR1 MNHEY, CDR2 SVGAGI. The CDR3 is 17 amino acids. In nucleotides, the CDR3 is TGTGCCAGCAGTTACTCGGTATACAGCTCCTATAATTCACCCCTCCACTTT. Its protein product is CASSYSVYSSYNSPLHF.

The chain is built from TRBV20-1 and TRBJ1-6; maybe TRBD1 (6 bases). CDR3 length: 14 amino acids. Germline V gene sequence: CDR1 DFQATT, CDR2 SNEGSKA (reference sequence). The V end lost 6 bases, the J end lost 7 bases, and 16 bases lay between the germline ends. The CDR3 is CSARQELGNSPLHF. The CDR3 DNA follows: TGCAGTGCGCGACAGGAACTCGGCAATTCACCCCTCCACTTT.

The genes are TRBV6-5 and TRBJ1-2; the match to TRBD1 covers 12 bases. Trimming removed 6 bases from V and 8 bases from J; junction bases left unmatched: 13. There are 16 residues in the CDR3. Germline assignment: CDR1 MNHEY and CDR2 SVGAGI. The DNA for the CDR3 is TGTGCCAGCAGGATATCCACGGGACAGGGGGCTAGAGGCTACACCTTC. Translation: CASRISTGQGARGYTF.

This clonotype has a count of ten or more. This chain joins TRBV20-1 and TRBJ1-2, with D maybe TRBD1 (5 bases). Trimming pared 3 bases from V and 10 bases from J, leaving 18 bases between. The germline gives CDR1 DFQATT, CDR2 SNEGSKA (reference sequence). This CDR3 contains 13 residues. The CDR3 sequence: CSASISGRKTYTF. CDR3 DNA sequence: TGCAGTGCTAGTATTTCGGGACGTAAAACCTACACCTTC.

Only a few counts were recorded for this clonotype. The chain recombines TRBV5-4 with TRBJ2-1; D might be TRBD2 (6 bases). The germline V and J ends were trimmed by 1 base and 8 bases, with 13 bases remaining between them. This CDR3 region has 14 residues. The germline gives CDR1 SGHNT, CDR2 YYREEE (reference sequence). The CDR3 loop is CASSLTGGRDEQFF. CDR3 in DNA: TGTGCCAGCAGCTTGACCGGGGGACGCGATGAGCAGTTCTTC.

This chain connects TRBV12-3 or TRBV12-4 to TRBJ2-7; 10 bases match TRBD2. The V and J ends lost 7 bases and 4 bases, in that order; junction bases with no gene match: 7. This CDR3 comprises 14 residues. CDR3 coding DNA: TGTGCCAGCACCCAACTAGCGGGACCTTACGAGCAGTACTTC. Amino acid sequence: CASTQLAGPYEQYF.

This sequence joins TRBV6-5 and TRBJ1-3; TRBD1 matches at 7 bases. J lost 0 bases, V lost 2 bases, and 7 bases had no gene match. This CDR3 region has 17 residues. Germline assignment: CDR1 MNHEY and CDR2 SVGAGI. This chain's CDR3 is CASSYTRQGNSGNTIYF. The DNA for the CDR3 is TGTGCCAGCAGTTACACACGACAGGGAAACTCTGGAAACACCATATATTTT.

This clonotype has a count of ten or more. The chain carries TRBV15 and TRBJ1-1; TRBD1 is a possible D gene (5 bases). In germline, CDR1 is LNHNV, CDR2 YYDKDF (reference sequence). CDR3 length equals 14 residues. V lost 2 bases and J lost 2, with 9 bases in between. The CDR3 DNA is TGTGCCACCAGCAGACAGGGACTAAACACTGAAGCTTTCTTT. Residues: CATSRQGLNTEAFF.

Ten or more counts support this clonotype. The chain employs TRBV12-3 or TRBV12-4 and TRBJ2-3; 11 positions match TRBD2. After removal of 5 bases from V and 4 bases from J, the junction contained 5 bases not matched to a gene. The CDR3 has 15 amino acids. The CDR3 DNA reads TGTGCCAGCAGTACTAGCGGGAGTATGGCAGATACGCAGTATTTT. This gives the protein CASSTSGSMADTQYF.